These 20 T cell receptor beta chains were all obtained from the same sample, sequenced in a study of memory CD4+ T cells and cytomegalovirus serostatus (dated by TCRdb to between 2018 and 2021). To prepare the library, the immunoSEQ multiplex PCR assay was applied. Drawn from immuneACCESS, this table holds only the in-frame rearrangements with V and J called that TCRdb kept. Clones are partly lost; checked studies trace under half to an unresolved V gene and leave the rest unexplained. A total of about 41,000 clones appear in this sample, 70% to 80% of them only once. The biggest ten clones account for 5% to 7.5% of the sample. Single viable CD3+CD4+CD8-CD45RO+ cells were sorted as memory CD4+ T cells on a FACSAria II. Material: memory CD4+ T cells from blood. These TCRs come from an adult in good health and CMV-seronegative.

The CDR3 region has the DNA TGTGCCAGCAGCTCCCCCGGGACAGGGGTTTCCTACGAGCAGTACTTC. Encoded protein: CASSSPGTGVSYEQYF. The rearrangement joins TRBV7-8 to TRBJ2-7, with TRBD1 matching over 10 bases. The V segment lost 4 bases and the J segment 1 base; nucleotides outside the gene matches: 7. Germline values: CDR1 SGHVS, CDR2 FQNEAQ. This CDR3 contains 16 residues.

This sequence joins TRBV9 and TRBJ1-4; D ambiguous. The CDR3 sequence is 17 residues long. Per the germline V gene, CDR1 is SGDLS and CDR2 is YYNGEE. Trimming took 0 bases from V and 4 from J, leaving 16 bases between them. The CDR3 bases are TGTGCCAGCAGCGTAGAGGCCGGGCACGCGATTAATGAAAAACTGTTTTTT. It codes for CASSVEAGHAINEKLFF.

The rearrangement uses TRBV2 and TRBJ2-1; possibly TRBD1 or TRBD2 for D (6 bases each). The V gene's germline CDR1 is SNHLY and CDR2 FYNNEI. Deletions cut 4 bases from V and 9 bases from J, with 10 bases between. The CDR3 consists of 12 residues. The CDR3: CASSVGGGEQFF. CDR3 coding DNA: TGTGCCAGCAGTGTGGGGGGCGGTGAGCAGTTCTTC.

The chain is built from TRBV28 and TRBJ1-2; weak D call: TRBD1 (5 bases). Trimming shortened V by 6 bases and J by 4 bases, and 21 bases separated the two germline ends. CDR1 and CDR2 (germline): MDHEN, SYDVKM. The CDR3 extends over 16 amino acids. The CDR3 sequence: CASRHTGGRSRYGYTF. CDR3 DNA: TGTGCCAGCAGGCACACTGGGGGTCGATCGCGCTATGGCTACACCTTC.

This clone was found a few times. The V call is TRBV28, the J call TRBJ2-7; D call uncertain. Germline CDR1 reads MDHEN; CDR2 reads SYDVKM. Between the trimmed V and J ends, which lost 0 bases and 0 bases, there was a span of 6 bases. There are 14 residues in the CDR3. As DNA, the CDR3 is TGTGCCAGCAGTTTATGGGCTAGCTCCTACGAGCAGTACTTC. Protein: CASSLWASSYEQYF.

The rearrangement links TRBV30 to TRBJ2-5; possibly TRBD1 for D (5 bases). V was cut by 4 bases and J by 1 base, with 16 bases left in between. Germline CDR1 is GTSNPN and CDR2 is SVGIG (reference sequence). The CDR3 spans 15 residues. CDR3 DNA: TGTGCCTGGACTACCACACGACAGTCCCAAGAGACCCAGTACTTC. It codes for CAWTTTRQSQETQYF.

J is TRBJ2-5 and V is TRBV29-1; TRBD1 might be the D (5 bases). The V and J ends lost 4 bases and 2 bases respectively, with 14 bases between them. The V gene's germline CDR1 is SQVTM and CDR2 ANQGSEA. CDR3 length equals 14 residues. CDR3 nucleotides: TGCAGCGTTGGGCCCAGGGAAGGGCAAGAGACCCAGTACTTC. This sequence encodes CSVGPREGQETQYF.

The CDR3 reads CASSVTGHSNQPQHF. CDR3 coding DNA: TGTGCCAGCAGCGTAACAGGGCATAGCAATCAGCCCCAGCATTTT. This chain connects TRBV5-6 to TRBJ1-5; tentatively, D is TRBD1 (6 bases). V lost 4 bases to trimming and J lost 0 bases, with 11 bases between them. Germline CDR1 SGHDT, CDR2 YYEEEE. The length of the CDR3 is 15 residues.

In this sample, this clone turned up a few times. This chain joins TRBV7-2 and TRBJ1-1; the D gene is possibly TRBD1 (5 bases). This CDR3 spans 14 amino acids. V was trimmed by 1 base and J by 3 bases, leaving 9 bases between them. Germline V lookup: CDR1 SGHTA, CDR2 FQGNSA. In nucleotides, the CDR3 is TGTGCCAGCAGCTTAGGAAGGGGTTACACTGAAGCTTTCTTT. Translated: CASSLGRGYTEAFF.

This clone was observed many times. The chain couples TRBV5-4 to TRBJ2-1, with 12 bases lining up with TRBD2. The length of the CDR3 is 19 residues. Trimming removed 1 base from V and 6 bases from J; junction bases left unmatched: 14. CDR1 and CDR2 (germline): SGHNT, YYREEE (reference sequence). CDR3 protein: CASSLYGLAGGLKVNEQFF. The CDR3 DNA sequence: TGTGCCAGCAGCTTGTATGGGCTAGCGGGAGGGTTGAAGGTCAATGAGCAGTTCTTC. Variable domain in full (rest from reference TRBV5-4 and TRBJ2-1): ETGVTQSPTHLIKTRGQQVTLRCSSQSGHNTVSWYQQALGQGPQFIFQYYREEENGRGNFPPRFSGLQFPNYSSELNVNALELDDSALYLCASSLYGLAGGLKVNEQFFGPGTRLTVL.

CDR3 loop: CSVCSPTWEQYF. The CDR3 coding sequence is TGCAGCGTTTGCAGCCCTACGTGGGAGCAGTACTTC. This sequence joins TRBV29-1 and TRBJ2-7; D not certain. Germline V gives CDR1 SQVTM, CDR2 ANQGSEA. The CDR3 extends over 12 amino acids. The V gene lost 5 bases and the J gene lost 7 bases, with 15 bases spanning the gap.

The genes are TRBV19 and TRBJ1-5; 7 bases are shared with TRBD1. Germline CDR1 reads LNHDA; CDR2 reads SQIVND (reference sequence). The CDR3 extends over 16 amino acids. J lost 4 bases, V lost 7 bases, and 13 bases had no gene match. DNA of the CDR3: TGTGCCAGTAAGACTTTTCCGGGACAGCAAAATCAGCCCCAGCATTTT. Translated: CASKTFPGQQNQPQHF.

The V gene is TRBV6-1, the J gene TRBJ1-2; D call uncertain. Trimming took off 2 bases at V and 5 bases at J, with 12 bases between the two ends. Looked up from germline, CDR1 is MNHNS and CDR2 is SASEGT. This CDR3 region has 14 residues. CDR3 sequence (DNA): TGTGCCAGCAGTGAACCATCTGGAAGGTATGGCTACACCTTC. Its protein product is CASSEPSGRYGYTF.

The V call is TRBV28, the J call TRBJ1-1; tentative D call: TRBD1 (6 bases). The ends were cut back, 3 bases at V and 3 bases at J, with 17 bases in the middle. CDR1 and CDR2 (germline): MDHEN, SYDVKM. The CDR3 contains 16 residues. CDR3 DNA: TGTGCCAGCAGTTTTCCCCCCGGGGGCAGGGACACTGAAGCTTTCTTT. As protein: CASSFPPGGRDTEAFF.

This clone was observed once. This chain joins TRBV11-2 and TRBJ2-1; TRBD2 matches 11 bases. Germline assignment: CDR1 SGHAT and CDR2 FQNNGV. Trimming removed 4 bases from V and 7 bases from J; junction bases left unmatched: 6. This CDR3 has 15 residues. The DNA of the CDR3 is TGTGCCAGCAGCTCCAGACTAGCGGGACGGAATGAGCAGTTCTTC. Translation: CASSSRLAGRNEQFF. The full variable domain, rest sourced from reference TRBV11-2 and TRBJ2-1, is EAGVAQSPRYKIIEKRQSVAFWCNPISGHATLYWYQQILGQGPKLLIQFQNNGVVDDSQLPKDRFSAERLKGVDSTLKIQPAKLEDSAVYLCASSSRLAGRNEQFFGPGTRLTVL.

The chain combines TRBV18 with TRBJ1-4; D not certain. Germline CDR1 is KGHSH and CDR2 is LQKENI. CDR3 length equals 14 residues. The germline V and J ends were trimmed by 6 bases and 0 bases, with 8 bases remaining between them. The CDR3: CASSVSTTNEKLFF. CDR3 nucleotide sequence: TGTGCCAGCTCGGTGTCCACAACTAATGAAAAACTGTTTTTT.

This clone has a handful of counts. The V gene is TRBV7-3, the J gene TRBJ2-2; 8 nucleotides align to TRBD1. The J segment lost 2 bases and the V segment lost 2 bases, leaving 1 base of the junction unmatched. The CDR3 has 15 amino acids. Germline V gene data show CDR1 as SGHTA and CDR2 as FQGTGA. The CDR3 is CASSLPGGNTGELFF. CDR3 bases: TGTGCCAGCAGCTTACCAGGGGGCAACACCGGGGAGCTGTTTTTT.

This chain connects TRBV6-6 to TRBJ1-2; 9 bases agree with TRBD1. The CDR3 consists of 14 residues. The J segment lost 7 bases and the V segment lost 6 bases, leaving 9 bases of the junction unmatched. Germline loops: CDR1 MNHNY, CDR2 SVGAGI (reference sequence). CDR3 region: CASSSGQGRGGYTF. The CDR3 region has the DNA TGTGCCAGCAGCTCGGGACAGGGAAGGGGTGGCTACACCTTC.

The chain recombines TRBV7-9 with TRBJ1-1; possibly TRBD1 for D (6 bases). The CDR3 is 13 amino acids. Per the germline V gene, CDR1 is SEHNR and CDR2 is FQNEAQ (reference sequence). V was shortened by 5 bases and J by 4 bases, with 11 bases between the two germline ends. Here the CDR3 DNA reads TGTGCCAGCAGCGACAGACAGGCCACTGAAGCTTTCTTT. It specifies CASSDRQATEAFF.

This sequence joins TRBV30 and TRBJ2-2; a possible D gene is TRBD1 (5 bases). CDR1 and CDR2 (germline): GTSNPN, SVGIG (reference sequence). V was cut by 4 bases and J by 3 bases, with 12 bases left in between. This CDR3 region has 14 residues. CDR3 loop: CAWNSRVDTGELFF. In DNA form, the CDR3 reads TGTGCCTGGAACTCCAGGGTAGACACCGGGGAGCTGTTTTTT. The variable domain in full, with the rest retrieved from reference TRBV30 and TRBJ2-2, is SQTIHQWPATLVQPVGSPLSLECTVEGTSNPNLYWYRQAAGRGLQLLFYSVGIGQISSEVPQNLSASRPQDRQFILSSKKLLLSDSGFYLCAWNSRVDTGELFFGEGSRLTVL.